One TCR beta chain is described in this entry. What it binds is unknown. In replicate PCRs of sorted subsets, approximately 210 ng DNA, some 28,000 T cell genomes, was used. The method was immunoSEQ multiplex PCR; TCRdb's version includes in-frame clones alone and lacks a portion of them. The data contain around 940,000 clones, around 80% of them seen just once; the ten biggest clones take up about 1.5%. This entry comes from a study of shared clonotypes between healthy human individuals. Study-wide context: Per donor, three plates held CD4 naive cells, three held CD4 memory, two held CD8 naive and one held CD8 memory. Study results and limitations: Having only a few donors restricted how much genetic and exposure-history diversity was captured.

The junction had 7 bases not matched to a gene; V was cut back by 7 bases and J by 5 bases. Germline loops: CDR1 SQVTM, CDR2 ANQGSEA. CDR3 size: 14 residues. The genes are TRBV29-1 and TRBJ2-5, with 13 bases identical to TRBD2. This TCR came from a man between 18 and 29 years old in good health. Input material: memory CD4+ T cells sorted from blood. Subset given: CD45RA-negative fraction. CDR3 in DNA: TGCAGCGCCTCCGGGACTAGCGGGGCGGAGACCCAGTACTTC. Amino acid sequence: CSASGTSGAETQYF.